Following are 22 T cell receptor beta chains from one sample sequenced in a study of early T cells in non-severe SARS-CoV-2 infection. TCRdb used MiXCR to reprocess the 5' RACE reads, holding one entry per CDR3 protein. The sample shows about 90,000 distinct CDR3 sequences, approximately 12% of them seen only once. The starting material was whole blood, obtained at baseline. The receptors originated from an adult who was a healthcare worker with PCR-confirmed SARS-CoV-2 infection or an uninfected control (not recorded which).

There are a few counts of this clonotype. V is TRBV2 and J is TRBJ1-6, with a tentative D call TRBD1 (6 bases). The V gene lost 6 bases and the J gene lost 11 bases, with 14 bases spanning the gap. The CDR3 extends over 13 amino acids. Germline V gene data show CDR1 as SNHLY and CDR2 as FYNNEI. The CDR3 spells CASSEIRGTPLHF. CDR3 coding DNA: TGTGCCAGCAGCGAAATCAGGGGTACACCCCTCCACTTT. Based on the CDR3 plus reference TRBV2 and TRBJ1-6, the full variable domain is EPEVTQTPSHQVTQMGQEVILRCVPISNHLYFYWYRQILGQKVEFLVSFYNNEISEKSEIFDDQFSVERPDGSNFTLKIRSTKLEDSAMYFCASSEIRGTPLHFGNGTRLTVT.

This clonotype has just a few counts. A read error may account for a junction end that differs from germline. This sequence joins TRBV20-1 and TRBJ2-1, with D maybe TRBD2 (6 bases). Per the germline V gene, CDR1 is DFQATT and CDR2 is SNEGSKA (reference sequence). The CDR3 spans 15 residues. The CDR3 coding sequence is TGCAGTGCTAGTCTCGGGCTAGCGTCCTCCAATGAGCAGTTCTTC. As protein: CSASLGLASSNEQFF.

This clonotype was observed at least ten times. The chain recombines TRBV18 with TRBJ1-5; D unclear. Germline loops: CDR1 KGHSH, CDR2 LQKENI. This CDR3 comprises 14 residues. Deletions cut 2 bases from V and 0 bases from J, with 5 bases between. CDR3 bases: TGTGCCAGCTCACCAGACTATAGCAATCAGCCCCAGCATTTT. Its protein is CASSPDYSNQPQHF.

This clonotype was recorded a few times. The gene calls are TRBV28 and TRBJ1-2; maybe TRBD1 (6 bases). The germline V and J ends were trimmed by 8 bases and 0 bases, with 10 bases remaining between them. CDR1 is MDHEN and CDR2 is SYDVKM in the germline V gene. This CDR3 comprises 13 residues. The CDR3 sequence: CASGGGSNYGYTF. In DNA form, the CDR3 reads TGTGCCAGCGGTGGGGGCTCTAACTATGGCTACACCTTC.

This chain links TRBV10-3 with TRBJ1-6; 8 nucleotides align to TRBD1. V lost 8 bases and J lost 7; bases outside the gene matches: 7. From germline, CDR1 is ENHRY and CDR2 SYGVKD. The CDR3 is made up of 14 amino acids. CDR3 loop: CAIALTGENSPLHF. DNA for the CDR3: TGTGCCATCGCACTGACAGGGGAAAATTCACCCCTCCACTTT.

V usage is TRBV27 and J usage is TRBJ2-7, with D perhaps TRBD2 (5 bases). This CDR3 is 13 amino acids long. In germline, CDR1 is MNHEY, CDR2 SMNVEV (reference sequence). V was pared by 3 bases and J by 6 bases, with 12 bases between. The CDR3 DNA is TGTGCCAGCAGTTTGGGTCCTCGGGGCGAGCAGTACTTC. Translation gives CASSLGPRGEQYF.

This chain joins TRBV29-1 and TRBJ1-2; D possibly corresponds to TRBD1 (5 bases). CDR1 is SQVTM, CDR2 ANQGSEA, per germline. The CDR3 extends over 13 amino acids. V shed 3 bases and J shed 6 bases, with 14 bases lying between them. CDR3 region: CSVDNSQGHGYTF. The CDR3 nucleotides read TGCAGCGTTGATAACAGTCAGGGACATGGCTACACCTTC.

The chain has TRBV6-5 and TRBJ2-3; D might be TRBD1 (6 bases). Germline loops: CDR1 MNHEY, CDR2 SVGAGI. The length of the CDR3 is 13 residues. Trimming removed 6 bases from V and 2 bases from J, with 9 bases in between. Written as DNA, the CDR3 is TGTGCCAGCAGGGGGACAAACACAGATACGCAGTATTTT. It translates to CASRGTNTDTQYF.

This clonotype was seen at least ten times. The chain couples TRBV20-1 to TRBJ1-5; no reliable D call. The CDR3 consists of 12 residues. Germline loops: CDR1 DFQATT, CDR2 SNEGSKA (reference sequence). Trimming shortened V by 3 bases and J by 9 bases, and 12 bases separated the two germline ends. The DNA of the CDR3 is TGCAGTGCTAGGGGGTTGGTAGGGCCCCAGCATTTT. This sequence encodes CSARGLVGPQHF.

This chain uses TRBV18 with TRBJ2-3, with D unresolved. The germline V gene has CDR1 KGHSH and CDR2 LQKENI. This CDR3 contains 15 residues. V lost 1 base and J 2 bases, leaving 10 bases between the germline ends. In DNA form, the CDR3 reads TGTGCCAGCTCACCACTGAGCGTATCCACAGATACGCAGTATTTT. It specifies CASSPLSVSTDTQYF.

The CDR3 protein is CSGLQGAHFGEQFF. In DNA, the CDR3 is TGCAGTGGCCTACAGGGGGCCCATTTTGGGGAGCAGTTCTTC. The rearrangement links TRBV20-1 to TRBJ2-1; 9 bases are a match to TRBD1. The germline CDR1 and CDR2 sequences are DFQATT and SNEGSKA (reference sequence). V shed 7 bases, J shed 10 bases, and the junction held 14 bases outside the gene matches. This CDR3 comprises 14 residues.

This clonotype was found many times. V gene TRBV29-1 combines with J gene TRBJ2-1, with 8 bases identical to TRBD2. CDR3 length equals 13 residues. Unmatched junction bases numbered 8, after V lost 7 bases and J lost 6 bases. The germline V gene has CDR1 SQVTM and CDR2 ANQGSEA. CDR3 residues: CSGFSGKSNEQFF. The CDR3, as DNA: TGCAGCGGATTTAGCGGGAAGTCCAATGAGCAGTTCTTC.

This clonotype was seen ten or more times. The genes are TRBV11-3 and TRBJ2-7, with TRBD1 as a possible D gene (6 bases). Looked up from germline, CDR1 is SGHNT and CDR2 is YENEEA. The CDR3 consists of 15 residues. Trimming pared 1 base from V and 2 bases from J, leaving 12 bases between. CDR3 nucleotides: TGTGCCAGCAGCTTAGTAAAGGACAGCCCCTACGAGCAGTACTTC. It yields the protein CASSLVKDSPYEQYF. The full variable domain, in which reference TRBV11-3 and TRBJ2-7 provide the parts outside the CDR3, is EAGVVQSPRYKIIEKKQPVAFWCNPISGHNTLYWYLQNLGQGPELLIRYENEEAVDDSQLPKDRFSAERLKGVDSTLKIQPAELGDSAVYLCASSLVKDSPYEQYFGPGTRLTVT.

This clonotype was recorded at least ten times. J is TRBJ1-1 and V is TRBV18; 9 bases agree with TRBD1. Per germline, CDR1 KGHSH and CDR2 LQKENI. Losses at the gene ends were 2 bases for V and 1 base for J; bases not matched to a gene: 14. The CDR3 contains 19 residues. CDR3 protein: CASSPIPGQGRYKNTEAFF. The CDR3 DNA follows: TGTGCCAGCTCACCAATACCGGGACAGGGTAGGTACAAGAACACTGAAGCTTTCTTT.

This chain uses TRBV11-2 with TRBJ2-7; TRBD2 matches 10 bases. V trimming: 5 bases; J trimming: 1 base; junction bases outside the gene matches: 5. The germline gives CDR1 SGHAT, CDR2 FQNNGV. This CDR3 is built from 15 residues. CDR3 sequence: CASSPRTSGSYEQYF. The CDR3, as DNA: TGTGCCAGCAGCCCGAGGACTAGCGGATCCTACGAGCAGTACTTC.

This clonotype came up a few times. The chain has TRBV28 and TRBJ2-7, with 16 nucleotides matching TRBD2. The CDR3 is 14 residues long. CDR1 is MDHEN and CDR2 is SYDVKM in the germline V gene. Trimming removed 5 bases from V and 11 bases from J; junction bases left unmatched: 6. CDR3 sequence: CASSQGLAGGRKYF. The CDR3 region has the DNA TGTGCCAGCAGTCAGGGACTAGCGGGGGGGAGGAAGTACTTC.

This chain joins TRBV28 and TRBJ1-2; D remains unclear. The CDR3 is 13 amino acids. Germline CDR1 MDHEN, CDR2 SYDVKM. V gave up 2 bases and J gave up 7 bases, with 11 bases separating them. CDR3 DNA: TGTGCCAGCAGTTTAGGGTTACTTGCTGGCTACACCTTC. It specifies CASSLGLLAGYTF.

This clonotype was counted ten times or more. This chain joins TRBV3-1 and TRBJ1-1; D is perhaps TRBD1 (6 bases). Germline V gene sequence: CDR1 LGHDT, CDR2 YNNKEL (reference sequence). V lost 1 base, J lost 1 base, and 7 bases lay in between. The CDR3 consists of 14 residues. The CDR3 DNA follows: TGTGCCAGCAGCCAAGCGACAGGGAACACTGAAGCTTTCTTT. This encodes CASSQATGNTEAFF.

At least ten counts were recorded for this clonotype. CDR3 sequence: CASSPELEIDTQYF. CDR3 nucleotides: TGCGCCAGCAGCCCCGAGCTAGAGATAGATACGCAGTATTTT. The V and J genes are TRBV4-1 and TRBJ2-3; D is unresolved. With 4 bases removed from V and 5 bases from J, the gap between germline ends came to 13 bases. The CDR3 is made up of 14 amino acids. Germline V CDR1 and CDR2: MGHRA, YSYEKL.

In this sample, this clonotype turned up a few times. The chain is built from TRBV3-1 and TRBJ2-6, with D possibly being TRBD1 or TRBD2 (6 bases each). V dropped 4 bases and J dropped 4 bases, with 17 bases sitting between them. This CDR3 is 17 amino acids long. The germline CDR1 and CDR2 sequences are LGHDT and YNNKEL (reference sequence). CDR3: CASSPPGGTTGANVLTF. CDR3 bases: TGTGCCAGCAGCCCGCCCGGGGGCACGACAGGGGCCAACGTCCTGACTTTC.

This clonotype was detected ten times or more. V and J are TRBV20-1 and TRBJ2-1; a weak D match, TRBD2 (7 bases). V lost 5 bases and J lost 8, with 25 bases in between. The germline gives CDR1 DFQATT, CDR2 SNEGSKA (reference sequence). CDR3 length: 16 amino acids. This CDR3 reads CSADGGRGASRDEQFF. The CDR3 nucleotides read TGCAGTGCTGATGGGGGCCGGGGGGCCTCTAGGGATGAGCAGTTCTTC.

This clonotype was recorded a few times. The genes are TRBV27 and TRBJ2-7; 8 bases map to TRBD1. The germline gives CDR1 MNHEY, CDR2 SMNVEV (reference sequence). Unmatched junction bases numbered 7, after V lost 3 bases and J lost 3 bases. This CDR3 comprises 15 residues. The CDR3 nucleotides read TGTGCCAGCAGTTTCAAGTCCGGACAGGGCTACGAGCAGTACTTC. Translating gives CASSFKSGQGYEQYF.